In this sample, the clone carrying this T cell receptor beta chain turned up a few times. The antigen is undetermined. The data derive from a study of T-cell memory formation after mild COVID-19. Turning to the study itself: For the most part, TCR clusters were specific to one donor. Whole-study findings and limits: The study found contracting CD4+ clones mainly in CM and EM and contracting CD8+ clones in EMRA. Clones contracting day 15 to 85 were balanced CD4/CD8; later expanders leaned CD4+.

The CDR3 is 14 residues long. The germline V and J ends were trimmed by 3 bases and 8 bases, with 13 bases remaining between them. CDR1 is SSHAT and CDR2 is FNYEAQ in the germline V gene (reference sequence). TCRdb analysed the 5' RACE reads with MiXCR anew, one entry per CDR3 protein. The sample holds 250,000 to 300,000 distinct CDR3 sequences, 15% to 20% seen once. V usage is TRBV7-7 and J usage is TRBJ2-2; D is perhaps TRBD1 or TRBD2 (6 bases each). Material for sequencing was PBMCs or a T cell subset sorted from them (not recorded which). This sequence was found in a young man who had mild COVID-19 (a few samples of this study predate the infection). Cell type and time point are not known. The CDR3 here is CASSFQGGPGELFF. CDR3 sequence (DNA): TGTGCCAGCAGCTTCCAAGGGGGGCCGGGGGAGCTGTTTTTT.